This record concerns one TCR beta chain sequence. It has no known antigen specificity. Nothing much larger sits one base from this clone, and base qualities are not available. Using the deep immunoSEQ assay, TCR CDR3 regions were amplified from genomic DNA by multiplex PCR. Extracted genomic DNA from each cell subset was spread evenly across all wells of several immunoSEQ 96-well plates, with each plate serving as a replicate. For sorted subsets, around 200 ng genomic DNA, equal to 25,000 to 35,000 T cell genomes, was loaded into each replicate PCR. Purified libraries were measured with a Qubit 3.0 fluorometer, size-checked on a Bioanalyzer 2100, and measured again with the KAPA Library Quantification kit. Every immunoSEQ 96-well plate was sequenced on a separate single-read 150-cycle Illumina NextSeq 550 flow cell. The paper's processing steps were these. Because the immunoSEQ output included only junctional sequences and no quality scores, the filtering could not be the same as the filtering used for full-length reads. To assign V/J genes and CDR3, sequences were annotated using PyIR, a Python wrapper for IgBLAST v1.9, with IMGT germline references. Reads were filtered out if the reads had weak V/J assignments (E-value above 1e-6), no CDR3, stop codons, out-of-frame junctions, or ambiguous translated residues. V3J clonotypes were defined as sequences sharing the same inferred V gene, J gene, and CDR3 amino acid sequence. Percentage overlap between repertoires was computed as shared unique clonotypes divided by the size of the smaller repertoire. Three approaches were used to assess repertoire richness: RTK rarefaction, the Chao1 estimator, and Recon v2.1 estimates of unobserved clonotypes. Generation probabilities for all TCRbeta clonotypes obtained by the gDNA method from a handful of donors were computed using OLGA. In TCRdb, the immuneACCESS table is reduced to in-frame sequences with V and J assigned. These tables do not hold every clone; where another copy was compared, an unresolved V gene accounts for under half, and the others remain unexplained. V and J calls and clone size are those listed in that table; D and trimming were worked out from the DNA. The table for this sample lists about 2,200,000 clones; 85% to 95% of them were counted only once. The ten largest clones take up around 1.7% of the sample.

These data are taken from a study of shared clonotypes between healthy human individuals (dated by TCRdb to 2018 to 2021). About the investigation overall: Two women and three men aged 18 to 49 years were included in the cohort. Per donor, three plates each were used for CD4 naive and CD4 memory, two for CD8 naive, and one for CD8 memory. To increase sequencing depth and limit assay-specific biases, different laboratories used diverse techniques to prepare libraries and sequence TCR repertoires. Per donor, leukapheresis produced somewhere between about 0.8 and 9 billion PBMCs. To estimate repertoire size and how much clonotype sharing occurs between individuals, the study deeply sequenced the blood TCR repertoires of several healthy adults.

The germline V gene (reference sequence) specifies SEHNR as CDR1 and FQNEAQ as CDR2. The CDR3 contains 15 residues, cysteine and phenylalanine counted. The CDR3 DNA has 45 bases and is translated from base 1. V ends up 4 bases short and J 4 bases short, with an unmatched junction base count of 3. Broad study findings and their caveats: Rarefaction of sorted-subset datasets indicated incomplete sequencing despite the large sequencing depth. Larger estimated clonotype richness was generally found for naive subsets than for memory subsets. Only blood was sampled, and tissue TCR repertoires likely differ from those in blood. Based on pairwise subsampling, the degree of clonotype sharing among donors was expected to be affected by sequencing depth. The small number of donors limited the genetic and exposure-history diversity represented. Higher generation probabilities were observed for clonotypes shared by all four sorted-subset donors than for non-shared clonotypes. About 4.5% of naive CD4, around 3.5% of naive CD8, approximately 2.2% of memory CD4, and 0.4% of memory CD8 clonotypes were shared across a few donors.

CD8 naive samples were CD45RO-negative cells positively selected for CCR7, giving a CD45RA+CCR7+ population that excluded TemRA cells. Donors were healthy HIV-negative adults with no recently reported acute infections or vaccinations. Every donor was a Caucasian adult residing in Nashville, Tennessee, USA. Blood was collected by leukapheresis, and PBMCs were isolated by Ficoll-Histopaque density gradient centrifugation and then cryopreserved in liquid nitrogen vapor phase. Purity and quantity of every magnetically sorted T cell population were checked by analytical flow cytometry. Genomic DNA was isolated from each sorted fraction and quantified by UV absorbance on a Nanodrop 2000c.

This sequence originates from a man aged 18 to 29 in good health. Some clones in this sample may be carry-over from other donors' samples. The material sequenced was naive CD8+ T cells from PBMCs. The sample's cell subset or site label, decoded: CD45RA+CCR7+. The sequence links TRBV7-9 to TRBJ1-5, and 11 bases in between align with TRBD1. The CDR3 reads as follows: CASSSWDRGNQPQHF. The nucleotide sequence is TGTGCCAGCAGCTCGTGGGACAGGGGGAATCAGCCCCAGCATTTT.